The text below deals with one TCR beta chain. Its antigen is as yet unknown. The data originate from a study of T cell responses to AZD1222 COVID-19 vaccine. This CDR3 spans 16 amino acids. CDR1 and CDR2 from the germline V gene are KGHSH and LQKENI. The junction had 13 bases not matched to a gene; V was cut back by 6 bases and J by 10 bases. Study-wide points: Following two doses of AZD1222, Spike-specific TCR breadth and depth rose.

Data came from immunoSEQ multiplex PCR; TCRdb stores just in-frame clones and leaves some out. Among about 83,000 clones, about 82% were seen once, and the ten largest hold over 8%. This sequence joins TRBV18 and TRBJ2-1; TRBD1 matches 12 bases. The sequence came from an adult in good health. The material sequenced was peripheral blood, taken on day 0 of AZD1222 vaccination. The chain's CDR3 is CASSQTTGTGGAEQFF. The CDR3 DNA reads TGTGCCAGCTCGCAAACTACCGGGACAGGGGGCGCCGAGCAGTTCTTC. The full variable domain, in which reference TRBV18 and TRBJ2-1 provide the parts outside the CDR3, is NAGVMQNPRHLVRRRGQEARLRCSPMKGHSHVYWYRQLPEEGLKFMVYLQKENIIDESGMPKERFSAEFPKEGPSILRIQQVVRGDSAAYFCASSQTTGTGGAEQFFGPGTRLTVL.